A selection of T cell receptor beta chains follows, all from one sample in a study of blood T cell repertoires in COVID-19. Profiled with immunoSEQ multiplex PCR; TCRdb holds only in-frame clones, not every one. This sample has about 190,000 clones, with approximately 86% found just once. The sequencing sample was made of peripheral blood. Receptor source: a man between 65 and 85 years old with active or convalescent COVID-19. Both conserved end residues are part of each CDR3. Fields, in order: CDR3 length, J gene, D gene, clone size, V gene, CDR3 DNA, CDR3 protein. The D gene is left open where the match is weak. Clone size is given for some rows only: seen once, a few or many times, or a class if the clone is expanded.

cdr3_length: 14
j_call: TRBJ2-7
d_call: .
clone_size: few
v_call: TRBV3-1/TRBV3-2
cdr3_nt: TGTGCCAGCAGCCAAGCCCCGTTCGTCTACGAGCAGTACTTC
cdr3_aa: CASSQAPFVYEQYF

cdr3_length: 13
j_call: TRBJ1-4
d_call: .
clone_size: .
v_call: TRBV12-3/TRBV12-4
cdr3_nt: TGTGCCAGCAGGATCCCCGGGGGTGAAAAACTGTTTTTT
cdr3_aa: CASRIPGGEKLFF

cdr3_length: 15
j_call: TRBJ1-5
d_call: TRBD1
clone_size: once
v_call: TRBV28
cdr3_nt: TGTGCCAGCAACCTCCAGGGGGCCGGCAATCAGCCCCAGCATTTT
cdr3_aa: CASNLQGAGNQPQHF

cdr3_length: 13
j_call: TRBJ1-6
d_call: .
clone_size: once
v_call: TRBV6-4
cdr3_nt: TGTGCCAGCAGACAGGGTGCTAATTCACCCCTCCACTTT
cdr3_aa: CASRQGANSPLHF

cdr3_length: 17
j_call: TRBJ1-2
d_call: .
clone_size: .
v_call: TRBV28
cdr3_nt: TGTGCCAGCAGTTTCCCCCCAGGGCAAGCCTTGAACTATGGCTACACCTTC
cdr3_aa: CASSFPPGQALNYGYTF

cdr3_length: 16
j_call: TRBJ2-3
d_call: .
clone_size: .
v_call: TRBV7-2
cdr3_nt: TGTGCCAGCAGCCCCTCGCCGGGCGGGGGCTTTGATACGCAGTATTTT
cdr3_aa: CASSPSPGGGFDTQYF

cdr3_length: 13
j_call: TRBJ1-2
d_call: TRBD1
clone_size: .
v_call: TRBV10-2
cdr3_nt: TGCGCCAGCAGTAGGGACAGCTCTTATGGCTACACCTTC
cdr3_aa: CASSRDSSYGYTF

cdr3_length: 13
j_call: TRBJ2-5
d_call: TRBD1
clone_size: .
v_call: TRBV30
cdr3_nt: TGTGCCTGGGACCCAGGGGGAGTGGAGACCCAGTACTTC
cdr3_aa: CAWDPGGVETQYF

cdr3_length: 12
j_call: TRBJ2-1
d_call: .
clone_size: .
v_call: TRBV5-1
cdr3_nt: TGCGCCAGCAGCCAAGACAGAAATGAGCAGTTCTTC
cdr3_aa: CASSQDRNEQFF

cdr3_length: 14
j_call: TRBJ2-5
d_call: .
clone_size: .
v_call: TRBV19
cdr3_nt: TGTGCCAGTAATGACAGGTTCAGCCAAGAGACCCAGTACTTC
cdr3_aa: CASNDRFSQETQYF

cdr3_length: 15
j_call: TRBJ1-1
d_call: .
clone_size: .
v_call: TRBV19
cdr3_nt: TGTGCCAGTAGTATCGTGGCAGGCCCGAACACTGAAGCTTTCTTT
cdr3_aa: CASSIVAGPNTEAFF

cdr3_length: 15
j_call: TRBJ1-5
d_call: TRBD1
clone_size: .
v_call: TRBV6-5
cdr3_nt: TGTGCCAGCACCCCCGGACAGGGAGGCAATCAGCCCCAGCATTTT
cdr3_aa: CASTPGQGGNQPQHF

cdr3_length: 17
j_call: TRBJ2-3
d_call: .
clone_size: .
v_call: TRBV7-2
cdr3_nt: TGTGCCAGCAGCTCCCTCCCGCGGACAGCCAGCACAGATACGCAGTATTTT
cdr3_aa: CASSSLPRTASTDTQYF

cdr3_length: 14
j_call: TRBJ1-4
d_call: .
clone_size: once
v_call: TRBV28
cdr3_nt: TGTGCCAGCACCTTCGGCGGGTTCGATGAAAAACTGTTTTTT
cdr3_aa: CASTFGGFDEKLFF

cdr3_length: 20
j_call: TRBJ2-1
d_call: TRBD2
clone_size: few
v_call: TRBV30
cdr3_nt: TGTGCCTGGAGTGTAAACCGGGGACTTGCGGGAGGCTCATACTACAATGAGCAGTTCTTC
cdr3_aa: CAWSVNRGLAGGSYYNEQFF

cdr3_length: 13
j_call: TRBJ2-2
d_call: .
clone_size: .
v_call: TRBV27
cdr3_nt: TGTGCCAGCAGTTCCCACAGGGCCGGGGAGCTGTTTTTT
cdr3_aa: CASSSHRAGELFF

cdr3_length: 17
j_call: TRBJ2-5
d_call: TRBD1
clone_size: .
v_call: TRBV19
cdr3_nt: TGTGCCAGTAGCCCCCCCTCGGGCAGGGGGTACCAAGAGACCCAGTACTTC
cdr3_aa: CASSPPSGRGYQETQYF

cdr3_length: 15
j_call: TRBJ2-1
d_call: TRBD2
clone_size: .
v_call: TRBV5-4
cdr3_nt: TGTGCCAGCAGCTCCCGAATAGCGGGGGGTAGTGAGCAGTTCTTC
cdr3_aa: CASSSRIAGGSEQFF

cdr3_length: 13
j_call: TRBJ2-7
d_call: TRBD1
clone_size: once
v_call: TRBV29-1
cdr3_nt: TGCAGCGTTCGGGACAGGGGGCAGAACGAGCAGTACTTC
cdr3_aa: CSVRDRGQNEQYF

cdr3_length: 14
j_call: TRBJ1-3
d_call: .
clone_size: .
v_call: TRBV28
cdr3_nt: TGTGCCAGCAGAGACAGGAGCTCTGGAAACACCATATATTTT
cdr3_aa: CASRDRSSGNTIYF

cdr3_length: 15
j_call: TRBJ1-5
d_call: TRBD1
clone_size: .
v_call: TRBV7-2
cdr3_nt: TGTGCCAGCAGCTTCGGGACAGACAGCAATCAGCCCCAGCATTTT
cdr3_aa: CASSFGTDSNQPQHF

cdr3_length: 14
j_call: TRBJ2-7
d_call: .
clone_size: .
v_call: TRBV7-2
cdr3_nt: TGTGCCAGCAGCTTAGGCGCGTCGTCCTACGAGCAGTACTTC
cdr3_aa: CASSLGASSYEQYF